The 10 T cell receptor beta chains reported below all come from one sample, sequenced in a study of T cell repertoires in cytomegalovirus infection. From the reads, TCRdb called clonotypes with MiXCR, one entry per CDR3 protein. The data show roughly 600,000 distinct CDR3 sequences, 24% seen once. The specimen was CD8+ T cells from PBMCs. The source of these receptors is a human donor in good health (CMV status not recorded). Some clones in this sample may be carry-over from other donors' samples.

The chain uses TRBV19 and TRBJ1-5, with TRBD1 matching 7 bases. The CDR3 extends over 15 amino acids. The junction had 8 bases not matched to a gene; V was cut back by 4 bases and J by 5 bases. In germline, CDR1 is LNHDA, CDR2 SQIVND (reference sequence). Here the CDR3 reads CASSTGQAYDQPQHF. CDR3 nucleotides: TGTGCCAGTAGTACCGGACAGGCGTACGATCAGCCCCAGCATTTT.

CDR3 protein: CSVAPGGNYNEQYF. The CDR3 coding sequence is TGCAGCGTTGCACCGGGAGGAAATTATAACGAGCAGTACTTC. This rearrangement joins TRBV29-1 to TRBJ2-7; the match to TRBD2 covers 7 bases. V was clipped by 4 bases and J by 5 bases; unmatched bases: 11. This CDR3 has 14 residues. Germline lookup yields CDR1 SQVTM and CDR2 ANQGSEA.

This chain links TRBV23-1 with TRBJ2-7, with 7 bases that match TRBD1. TRBV23-1 is noted as an ORF with a role that remains uncertain. This CDR3 comprises 13 residues. Unmatched junction bases numbered 1, after V lost 3 bases and J lost 2 bases. DNA of the CDR3: TGCGCCAGCAGTCAGCAGGGGGCCTACGAGCAGTACTTC. Encoded protein: CASSQQGAYEQYF.

The chain has TRBV29-1 and TRBJ1-2; the D is unclear. CDR1 and CDR2 (germline): SQVTM, ANQGSEA. V lost 6 bases and J 4 bases, leaving 15 bases between the germline ends. The CDR3 consists of 13 residues. The CDR3 is CSVEDLLFYGYTF. Written as DNA, the CDR3 is TGCAGCGTGGAGGACCTCCTTTTCTATGGCTACACCTTC.

A remark on this clonotype: A read error may be the cause here, since a much bigger clone is one base away. This chain uses TRBV7-8 with TRBJ1-1; 7 nucleotides line up with TRBD1. With 4 bases clipped from V and 0 bases from J, the junction kept 5 bases outside the gene matches. CDR1 and CDR2 from the germline V gene are SGHVS and FQNEAQ. The length of the CDR3 is 15 residues. The CDR3 nucleotides read TGTGCCAGCAGCTCCGGACAGGCCCTGAACACTGAAGCTTTCTTT. Protein product: CASSSGQALNTEAFF.

This clonotype was recorded at least ten times. The V call is TRBV7-6, the J call TRBJ1-2; possible D gene TRBD1, 5 bases. CDR1 and CDR2 from the germline V gene are SGHVS and FNYEAQ. The CDR3 has 14 residues. The ends were cut back, 2 bases at V and 6 bases at J, with 13 bases in the middle. CDR3 nucleotides: TGTGCCAGCAGCTTAAAAGGGACCCGGGATGGCTACACCTTC. As protein: CASSLKGTRDGYTF.

V gene TRBV20-1 combines with J gene TRBJ1-3, with D perhaps matching TRBD1 (6 bases). The CDR3 covers 16 residues. V gave up 0 bases and J gave up 3 bases, with 15 bases separating them. From germline, CDR1 is DFQATT and CDR2 SNEGSKA (reference sequence). CDR3 sequence: CSARDSRGESGNTIYF. DNA for the CDR3: TGCAGTGCTAGAGACTCTAGGGGGGAAAGTGGAAACACCATATATTTT.

The V gene is TRBV7-9, the J gene TRBJ1-1; D not resolved. V dropped 1 base and J dropped 6 bases, with 9 bases sitting between them. Germline V gene sequence: CDR1 SEHNR, CDR2 FQNEAQ (reference sequence). This CDR3 is 13 amino acids long. In DNA, the CDR3 is TGTGCCAGCAGCTTAGGGGTTGGATCTGAAGCTTTCTTT. This translates into CASSLGVGSEAFF.

This clonotype was recorded a few times. The rearrangement uses TRBV25-1 and TRBJ1-2; a weak D match, TRBD1 (5 bases). This CDR3 contains 13 residues. The V gene's germline CDR1 is MGHDK and CDR2 SYGVNS. The germline V and J ends were trimmed by 7 bases and 8 bases, with 17 bases remaining between them. This CDR3 reads CASTTVGGVGYTF. The CDR3 region has the DNA TGTGCCAGCACTACCGTCGGGGGAGTGGGCTACACCTTC.

In regard to this clonotype: A much larger clonotype is one base distant, so this may be a read error. The CDR3 carries no conserved terminal phenylalanine or tryptophan, so it likely arises from a read error. The chain combines TRBV28 with TRBJ2-4; D is perhaps TRBD2 (5 bases). Trimming took off 7 bases at V and 0 bases at J, with 16 bases between the two ends. The germline V gene encodes CDR1 MDHEN and CDR2 SYDVKM. The CDR3 length is 16 residues. CDR3 region: CASIPRAGLAKNIQYS. The DNA of the CDR3 is TGTGCCAGCATCCCGCGGGCCGGGTTAGCCAAAAACATTCAGTACTCC.